This TCR beta chain was found in a study of CD8 T cells in ankylosing spondylitis. The germline V gene has CDR1 WNHNN and CDR2 SYGVQD (reference sequence). This CDR3 region has 15 residues. Unmatched junction bases numbered 5, after V lost 8 bases and J lost 0 bases. Study results and limitations: Existing reports had already noted some motif variants in reactive arthritis synovial fluid and blood.

A remark on this clonotype: Its antigen remains unknown.

TCRdb re-analysed the 5' RACE reads in MiXCR, keeping a single row per CDR3 protein. Of roughly 180,000 distinct CDR3 sequences listed, 9.5% to 15% are singletons. The sample was blood, either unsorted or a sorted T cell fraction (not recorded which). This clonotype was sampled from a male donor with ankylosing spondylitis or in good health (not recorded which). The V call is TRBV10-1, the J call TRBJ1-3; the match to TRBD1 covers 9 bases. The chain's CDR3 is CASSGQGISGNTIYF. The DNA for the CDR3 is TGCGCCAGCTCGGGACAGGGCATCTCTGGAAACACCATATATTTT.